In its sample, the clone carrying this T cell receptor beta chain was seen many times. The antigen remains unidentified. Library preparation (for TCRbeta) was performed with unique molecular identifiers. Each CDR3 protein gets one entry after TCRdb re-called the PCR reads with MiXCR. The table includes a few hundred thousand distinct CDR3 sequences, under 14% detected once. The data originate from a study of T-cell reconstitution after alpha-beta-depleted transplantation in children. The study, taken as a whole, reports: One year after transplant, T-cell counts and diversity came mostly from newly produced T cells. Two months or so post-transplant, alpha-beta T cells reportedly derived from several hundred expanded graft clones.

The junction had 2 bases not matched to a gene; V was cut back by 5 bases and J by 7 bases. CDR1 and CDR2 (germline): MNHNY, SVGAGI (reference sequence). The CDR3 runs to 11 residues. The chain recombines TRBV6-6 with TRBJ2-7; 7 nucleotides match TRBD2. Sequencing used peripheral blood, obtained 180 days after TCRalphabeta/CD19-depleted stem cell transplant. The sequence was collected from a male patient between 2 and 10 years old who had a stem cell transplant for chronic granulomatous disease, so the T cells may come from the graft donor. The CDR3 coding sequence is TGTGCCAGCAGTCGGGAGGAGGAGCAGTACTTC. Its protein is CASSREEEQYF.